This T cell receptor beta chain was sequenced during a study of T cells in Graves' hyperthyroidism and ophthalmopathy. Diagnosis relied on clinical symptoms, serum thyroxine and TRAb, thyroid ultrasound and orbital computed tomography. Amplified TCR beta CDR3 regions derived from RNA transcripts. Researchers ran a first-round RT-PCR on the TCR CDR3 using the HTBI primer set. TCRdb called the multiplex PCR reads again in MiXCR, with one record for every CDR3 protein. This table holds about 400,000 distinct CDR3 sequences, approximately 14% found once. Study-wide results and caveats: The blood repertoire included most of the expanded thyroid clonotypes above 0.001.

The trim removed 8 bases at V and 11 bases at J, leaving 6 bases unmatched. The CDR3 contains 11 residues. Germline V lookup: CDR1 MNHEY, CDR2 SMNVEV (reference sequence). This clonotype occurred many times. Its specificity is not known. The sample consisted of blood. The TCR originated in a woman aged 60-75 years with Graves' ophthalmopathy. The V gene is TRBV27, the J gene TRBJ2-1, with 7 bases identical to TRBD1. The DNA of the CDR3 is TGTGCCAGCTTTACAGGGGAGAAGCAGTTCTTC. Protein sequence: CASFTGEKQFF.